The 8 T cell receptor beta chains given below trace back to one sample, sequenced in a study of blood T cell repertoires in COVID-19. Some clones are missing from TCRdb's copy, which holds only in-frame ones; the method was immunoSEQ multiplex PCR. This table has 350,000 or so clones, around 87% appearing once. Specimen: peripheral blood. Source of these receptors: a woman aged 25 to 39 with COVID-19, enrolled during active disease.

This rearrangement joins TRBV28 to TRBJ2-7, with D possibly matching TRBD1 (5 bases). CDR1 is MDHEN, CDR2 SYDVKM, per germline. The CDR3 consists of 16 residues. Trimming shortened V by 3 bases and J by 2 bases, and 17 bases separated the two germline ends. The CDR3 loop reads CASSFIGSRRAYEQYF. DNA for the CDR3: TGTGCCAGCAGTTTCATAGGTTCCCGCAGGGCCTACGAGCAGTACTTC.

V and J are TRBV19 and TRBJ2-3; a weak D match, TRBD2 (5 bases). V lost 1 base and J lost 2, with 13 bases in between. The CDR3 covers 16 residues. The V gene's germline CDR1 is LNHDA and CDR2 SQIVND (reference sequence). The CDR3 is CASSIGGSAFTDTQYF. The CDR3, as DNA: TGTGCCAGTAGTATAGGGGGTAGCGCGTTCACAGATACGCAGTATTTT.

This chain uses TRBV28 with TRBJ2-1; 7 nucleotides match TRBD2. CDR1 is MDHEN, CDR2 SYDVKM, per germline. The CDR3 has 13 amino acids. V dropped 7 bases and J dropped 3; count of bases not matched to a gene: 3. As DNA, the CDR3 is TGTGCCAGCATGCGCGGGGGCTACAATGAGCAGTTCTTC. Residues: CASMRGGYNEQFF.

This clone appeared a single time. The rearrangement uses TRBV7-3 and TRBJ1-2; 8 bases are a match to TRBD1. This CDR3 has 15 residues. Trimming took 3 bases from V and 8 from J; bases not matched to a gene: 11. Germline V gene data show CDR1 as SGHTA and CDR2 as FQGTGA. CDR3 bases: TGTGCCAGCAGCTTGGGGGGACAGGCCGCTGGAGGCTACACCTTC. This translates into CASSLGGQAAGGYTF.

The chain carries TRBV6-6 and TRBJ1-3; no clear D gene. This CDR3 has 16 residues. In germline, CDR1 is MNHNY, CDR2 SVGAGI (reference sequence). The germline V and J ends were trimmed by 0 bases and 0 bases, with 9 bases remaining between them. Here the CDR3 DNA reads TGTGCCAGCAGTTACTCCCCGCCGAGCTCTGGAAACACCATATATTTT. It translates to CASSYSPPSSGNTIYF.

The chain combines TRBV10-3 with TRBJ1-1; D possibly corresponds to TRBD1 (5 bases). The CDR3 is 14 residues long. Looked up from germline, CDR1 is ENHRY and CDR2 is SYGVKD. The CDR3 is CAYQEAAGGTEAFF. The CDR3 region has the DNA TGTGCTTATCAGGAGGCAGCGGGGGGCACTGAAGCTTTCTTT.

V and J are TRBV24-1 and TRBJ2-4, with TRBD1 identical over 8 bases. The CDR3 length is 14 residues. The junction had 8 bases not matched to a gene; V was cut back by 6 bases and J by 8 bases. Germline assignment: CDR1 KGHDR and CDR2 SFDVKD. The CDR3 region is CATSPSTGVDIQYF. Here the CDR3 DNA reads TGTGCCACCAGTCCCTCGACAGGGGTGGACATTCAGTACTTC.

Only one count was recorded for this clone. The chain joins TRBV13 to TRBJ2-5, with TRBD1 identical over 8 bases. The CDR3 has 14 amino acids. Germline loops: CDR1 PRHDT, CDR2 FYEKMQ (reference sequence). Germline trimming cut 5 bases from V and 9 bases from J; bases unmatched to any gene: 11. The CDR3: CASSPGQGRGAQYF. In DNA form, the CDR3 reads TGTGCCAGCAGCCCCGGACAGGGACGTGGAGCCCAGTACTTC.